These 10 T cell receptor beta chains were sequenced from one sample in a study of blood T cell repertoires in COVID-19. Data came from immunoSEQ multiplex PCR; TCRdb stores just in-frame clones and leaves some out. The table lists a few hundred thousand clones, roughly 89% of them singletons. Source material: PBMCs or T cells enriched from blood (not recorded which). The receptors were gathered from a woman aged 40 to 50 who had recovered from COVID-19.

V and J are TRBV4-1 and TRBJ1-4, with 8 bases identical to TRBD1. The CDR3 loop spans 14 amino acids. Germline V CDR1 and CDR2: MGHRA, YSYEKL. The V gene end was trimmed by 4 bases and the J gene end by 10 bases; junction bases not matched to a gene: 8. The CDR3 bases are TGCGCCAGCAGCCCACAGGGGGGTCGGGGAAAACTGTTTTTT. The encoded protein is CASSPQGGRGKLFF.

In DNA form, the CDR3 reads TGTGCCAGCAGTGAGAGATACTACAATGAGCAGTTCTTC. Amino acids: CASSERYYNEQFF. The V call is TRBV2, the J call TRBJ2-1; D is undetermined. V lost 3 bases to trimming and J lost 3 bases, with 6 bases between them. Germline CDR1 reads SNHLY; CDR2 reads FYNNEI. The CDR3 sequence is 13 residues long.

The chain recombines TRBV6-5 with TRBJ2-7; 9 bases agree with TRBD1. This CDR3 spans 13 amino acids. CDR1 is MNHEY, CDR2 SVGAGI, per germline. With V trimmed by 7 bases and J by 3 bases, 4 bases remained unmatched. The CDR3 DNA follows: TGTGCCAGCATCCTGGACAGGGGCTACGAGCAGTACTTC. It codes for CASILDRGYEQYF.

This chain links TRBV9 with TRBJ2-2, with no clear D. Trimming removed 3 bases at V and 8 bases at J, with 17 bases between. Germline-derived CDR1 and CDR2 are SGDLS and YYNGEE. CDR3 length: 15 residues. The CDR3 here is CASSAPIPRGGELFF. DNA for the CDR3: TGTGCCAGCAGCGCTCCCATTCCCCGAGGAGGGGAGCTGTTTTTT.

This chain joins TRBV16 and TRBJ1-5; D call uncertain. CDR1 and CDR2 (germline): KGHSY, FQNENV. The CDR3 is 13 amino acids. Trimming removed 2 bases at V and 11 bases at J, with 13 bases between. The CDR3 nucleotides are TGTGCCAGCAGCCAACATCAGGCGGAGGCCCAGCATTTT. Its protein product is CASSQHQAEAQHF.

The chain carries TRBV9 and TRBJ1-1; D gene ambiguous. Trimming removed 3 bases at V and 5 bases at J, with 11 bases between. The CDR3 covers 13 residues. Per germline, CDR1 SGDLS and CDR2 YYNGEE. This chain's CDR3 is CASSGGWGTEAFF. The CDR3 coding sequence is TGTGCCAGCAGCGGAGGGTGGGGAACTGAAGCTTTCTTT.

Comments on this clone: A read error may explain this, as a much larger clone is one base away. CDR3 in DNA: TGTGCCAGCAGCCCGGGACAGGCCTACGAGCAGTACTTC. This sequence encodes CASSPGQAYEQYF. The gene calls are TRBV11-3 and TRBJ2-7; 8 bases map to TRBD1. The J segment lost 2 bases and the V segment lost 5 bases, leaving 2 bases of the junction unmatched. CDR1 is SGHNT, CDR2 YENEEA, per germline. This CDR3 contains 13 residues.

This clone was seen only once. The chain is built from TRBV11-2 and TRBJ2-5, with 8 bases matching TRBD1. CDR1 SGHAT and CDR2 FQNNGV come from the germline V gene. The CDR3 runs to 14 residues. J lost 1 base, V lost 6 bases, and 4 bases had no gene match. In DNA, the CDR3 is TGTGCCAGCAGTTCAGACAGGGGCCAAGAGACCCAGTACTTC. It translates to CASSSDRGQETQYF.

V gene TRBV18 combines with J gene TRBJ1-2, with TRBD1 matching over 7 bases. Trimming at V came to 2 bases and at J to 6 bases, leaving 3 bases not matched to a gene. CDR1 is KGHSH and CDR2 is LQKENI in the germline V gene. The length of the CDR3 is 13 residues. CDR3 protein: CASSPDRDDGYTF. CDR3 sequence (DNA): TGTGCCAGCTCACCAGACAGGGACGATGGCTACACCTTC.

This clone turned up a few times. The chain couples TRBV12-3 or TRBV12-4 to TRBJ1-2; TRBD1 might be the D (6 bases). Trimming pared 5 bases from V and 6 bases from J, leaving 10 bases between. CDR3 size: 12 residues. In DNA form, the CDR3 reads TGTGCCAGCAGTGCCAACAGGGATGGCTACACCTTC. It is translated as CASSANRDGYTF.